The clone carrying this TCR beta chain was seen only a few times. TCRdb itself ran the RT-PCR reads through MiXCR, one entry per CDR3 protein. This sample has fewer than 800,000 distinct CDR3 sequences, with 12% to 15% found just once. The V gene end was trimmed by 3 bases and the J gene end by 4 bases; junction bases not matched to a gene: 6. The germline CDR1 and CDR2 sequences are SGHTS and YDEGEE. The CDR3 extends over 16 amino acids. Sequenced input: memory CD4+ T cells from blood. This TCR derives from a female donor in good health, serving as a healthy control. The J gene is TRBJ2-2, the V gene TRBV5-8, with 10 nucleotides matching TRBD1. The CDR3 protein is CASSSWGQGPTGELFF. CDR3 nucleotide sequence: TGTGCCAGCAGCTCATGGGGACAGGGGCCCACCGGGGAGCTGTTTTTT.